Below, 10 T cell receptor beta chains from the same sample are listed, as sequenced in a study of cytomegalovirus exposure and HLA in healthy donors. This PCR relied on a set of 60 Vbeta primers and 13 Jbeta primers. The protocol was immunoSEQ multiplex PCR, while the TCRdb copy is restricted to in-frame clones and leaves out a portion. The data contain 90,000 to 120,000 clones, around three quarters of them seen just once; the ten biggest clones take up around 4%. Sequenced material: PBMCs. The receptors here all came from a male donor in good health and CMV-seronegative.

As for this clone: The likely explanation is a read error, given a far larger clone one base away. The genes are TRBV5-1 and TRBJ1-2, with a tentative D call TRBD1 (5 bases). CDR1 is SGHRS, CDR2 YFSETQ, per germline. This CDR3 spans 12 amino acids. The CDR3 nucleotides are TGCGCCAGCAGCTTGGTAGGGGATGGCCACACCTTC. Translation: CASSLVGDGHTF.

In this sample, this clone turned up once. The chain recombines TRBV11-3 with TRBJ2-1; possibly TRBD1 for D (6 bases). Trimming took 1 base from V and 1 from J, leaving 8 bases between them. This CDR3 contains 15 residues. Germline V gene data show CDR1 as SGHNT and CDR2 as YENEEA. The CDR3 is CASSLGQGSYNEQFF. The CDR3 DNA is TGTGCCAGCAGCTTAGGCCAGGGGTCCTACAATGAGCAGTTCTTC.

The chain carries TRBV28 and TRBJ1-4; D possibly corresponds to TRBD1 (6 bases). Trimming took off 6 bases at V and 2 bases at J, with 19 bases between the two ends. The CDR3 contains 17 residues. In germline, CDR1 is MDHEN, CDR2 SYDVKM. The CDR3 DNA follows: TGTGCCAGCAGAAGTCAAGGGCAGGGGATCACTAATGAAAAACTGTTTTTT. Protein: CASRSQGQGITNEKLFF.

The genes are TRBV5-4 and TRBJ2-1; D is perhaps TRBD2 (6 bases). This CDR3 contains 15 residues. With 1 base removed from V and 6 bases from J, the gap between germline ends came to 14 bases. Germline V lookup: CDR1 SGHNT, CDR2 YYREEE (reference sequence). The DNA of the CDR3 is TGTGCCAGCAGCTTGTCACTAGCTGTAGCCAATGAGCAGTTCTTC. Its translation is CASSLSLAVANEQFF.

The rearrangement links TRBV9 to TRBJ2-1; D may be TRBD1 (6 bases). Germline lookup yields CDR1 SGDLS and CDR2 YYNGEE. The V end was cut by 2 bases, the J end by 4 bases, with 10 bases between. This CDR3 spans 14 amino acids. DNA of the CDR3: TGTGCCAGCAGCGTGACAGGCGGGTACAATGAGCAGTTCTTC. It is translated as CASSVTGGYNEQFF.

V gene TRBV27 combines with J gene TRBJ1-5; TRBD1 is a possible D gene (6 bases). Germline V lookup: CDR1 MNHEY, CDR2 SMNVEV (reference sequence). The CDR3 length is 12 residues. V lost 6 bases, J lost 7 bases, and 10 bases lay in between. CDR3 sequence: CASRGGDQPQHF. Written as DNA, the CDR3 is TGTGCCAGCAGAGGGGGAGACCAGCCCCAGCATTTT.

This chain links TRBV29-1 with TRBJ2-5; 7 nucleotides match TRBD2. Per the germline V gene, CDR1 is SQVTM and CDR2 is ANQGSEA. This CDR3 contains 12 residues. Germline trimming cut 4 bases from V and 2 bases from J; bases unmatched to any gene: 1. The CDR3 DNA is TGCAGCGTTGGGGGGGGGCAAGAGACCCAGTACTTC. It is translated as CSVGGGQETQYF.

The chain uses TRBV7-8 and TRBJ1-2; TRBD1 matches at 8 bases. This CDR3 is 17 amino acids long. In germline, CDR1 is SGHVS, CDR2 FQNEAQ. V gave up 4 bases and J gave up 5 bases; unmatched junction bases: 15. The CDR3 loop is CASSSELLTGGRYGYTF. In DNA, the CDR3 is TGTGCCAGCAGCTCAGAGCTACTAACAGGGGGGAGATATGGCTACACCTTC.

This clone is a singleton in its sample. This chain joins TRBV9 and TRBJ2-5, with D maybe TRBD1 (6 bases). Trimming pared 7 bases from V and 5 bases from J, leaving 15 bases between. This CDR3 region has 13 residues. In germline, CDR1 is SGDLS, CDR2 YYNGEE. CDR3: CASGDEGVETQYF. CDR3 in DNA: TGTGCCAGCGGAGATGAGGGGGTCGAGACCCAGTACTTC.

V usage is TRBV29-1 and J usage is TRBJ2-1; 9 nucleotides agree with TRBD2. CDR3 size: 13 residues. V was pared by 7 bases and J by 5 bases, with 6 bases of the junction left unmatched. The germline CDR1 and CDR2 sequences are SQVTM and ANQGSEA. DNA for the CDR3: TGCAGCGGAGCGGGAGGCCTTAACAATGAGCAGTTCTTC. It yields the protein CSGAGGLNNEQFF.